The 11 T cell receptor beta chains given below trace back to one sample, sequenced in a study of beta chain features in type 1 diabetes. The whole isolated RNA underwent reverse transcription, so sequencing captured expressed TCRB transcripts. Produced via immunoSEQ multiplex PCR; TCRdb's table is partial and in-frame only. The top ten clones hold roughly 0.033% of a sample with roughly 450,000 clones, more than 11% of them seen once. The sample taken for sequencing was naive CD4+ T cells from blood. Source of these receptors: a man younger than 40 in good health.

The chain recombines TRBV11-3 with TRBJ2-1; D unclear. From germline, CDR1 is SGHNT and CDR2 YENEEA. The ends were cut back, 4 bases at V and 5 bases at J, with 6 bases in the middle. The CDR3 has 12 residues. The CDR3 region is CASSSFNNEQFF. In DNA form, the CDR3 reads TGTGCCAGCAGCTCATTTAACAATGAGCAGTTCTTC.

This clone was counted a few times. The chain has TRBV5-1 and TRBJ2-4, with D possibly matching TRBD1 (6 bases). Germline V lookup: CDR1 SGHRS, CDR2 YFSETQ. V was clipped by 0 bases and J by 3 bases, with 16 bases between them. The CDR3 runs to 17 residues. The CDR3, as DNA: TGCGCCAGCAGCTTGGCGGGAATCAGGGGCGGCAAAAACATTCAGTACTTC. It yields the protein CASSLAGIRGGKNIQYF.

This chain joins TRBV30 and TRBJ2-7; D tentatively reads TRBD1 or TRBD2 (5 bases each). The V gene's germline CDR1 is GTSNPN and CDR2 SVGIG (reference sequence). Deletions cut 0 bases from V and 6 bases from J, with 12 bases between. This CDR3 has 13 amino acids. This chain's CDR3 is CAWSVMGDGEQYV. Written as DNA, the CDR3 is TGTGCCTGGAGTGTTATGGGGGATGGCGAGCAGTACGTC.

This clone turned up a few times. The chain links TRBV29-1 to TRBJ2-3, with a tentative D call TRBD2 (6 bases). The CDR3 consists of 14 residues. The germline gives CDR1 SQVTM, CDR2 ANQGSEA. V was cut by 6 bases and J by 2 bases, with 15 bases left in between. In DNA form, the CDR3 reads TGCAGCGTGCGCGGGGCAGGGCCCACAGATACGCAGTATTTT. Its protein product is CSVRGAGPTDTQYF.

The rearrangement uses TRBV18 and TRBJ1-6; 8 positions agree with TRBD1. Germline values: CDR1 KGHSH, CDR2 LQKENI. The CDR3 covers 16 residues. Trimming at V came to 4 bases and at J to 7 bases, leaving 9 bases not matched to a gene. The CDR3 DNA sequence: TGTGCCAGCTCACAGCTGGACAGGGTCGAGAATTCACCCCTCCACTTT. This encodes CASSQLDRVENSPLHF.

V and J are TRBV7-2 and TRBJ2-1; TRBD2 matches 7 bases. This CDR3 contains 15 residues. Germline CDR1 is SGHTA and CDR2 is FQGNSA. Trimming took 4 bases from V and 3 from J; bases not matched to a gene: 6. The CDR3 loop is CASSSGTTYYNEQFF. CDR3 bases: TGTGCCAGCAGCTCCGGGACTACCTACTACAATGAGCAGTTCTTC.

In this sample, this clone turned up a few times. The CDR3 region has the DNA TGTGCCTGGAACCGCCTAGGGAATGAAGAGACCCAGTACTTC. It encodes CAWNRLGNEETQYF. The chain links TRBV30 to TRBJ2-5, with D hard to call. The germline V gene has CDR1 GTSNPN and CDR2 SVGIG (reference sequence). The CDR3 spans 14 residues. V lost 4 bases to trimming and J lost 3 bases, with 15 bases between them.

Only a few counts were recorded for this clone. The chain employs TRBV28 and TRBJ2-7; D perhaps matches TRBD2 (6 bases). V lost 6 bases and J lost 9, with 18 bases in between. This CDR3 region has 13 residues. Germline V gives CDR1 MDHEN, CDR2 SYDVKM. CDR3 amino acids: CASSPPGGMVQYV. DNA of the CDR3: TGTGCCAGCAGCCCCCCCGGCGGGATGGTGCAGTACGTC.

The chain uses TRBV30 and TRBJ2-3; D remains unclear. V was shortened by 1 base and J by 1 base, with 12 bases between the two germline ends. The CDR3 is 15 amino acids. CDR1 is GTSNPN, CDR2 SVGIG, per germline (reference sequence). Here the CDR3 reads CAWSDSSARTDTQYF. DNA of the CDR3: TGTGCCTGGAGTGATTCCAGCGCCCGCACAGATACGCAGTATTTT. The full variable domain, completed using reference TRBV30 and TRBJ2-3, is SQTIHQWPATLVQPVGSPLSLECTVEGTSNPNLYWYRQAAGRGLQLLFYSVGIGQISSEVPQNLSASRPQDRQFILSSKKLLLSDSGFYLCAWSDSSARTDTQYFGPGTRLTVL.

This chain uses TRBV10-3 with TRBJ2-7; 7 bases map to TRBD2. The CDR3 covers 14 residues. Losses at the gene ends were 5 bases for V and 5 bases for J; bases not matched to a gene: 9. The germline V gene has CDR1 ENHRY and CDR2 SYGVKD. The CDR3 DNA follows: TGTGCCATCAGTCCTGTGACTAGCACCGACGAGCAGTACTTC. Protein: CAISPVTSTDEQYF.

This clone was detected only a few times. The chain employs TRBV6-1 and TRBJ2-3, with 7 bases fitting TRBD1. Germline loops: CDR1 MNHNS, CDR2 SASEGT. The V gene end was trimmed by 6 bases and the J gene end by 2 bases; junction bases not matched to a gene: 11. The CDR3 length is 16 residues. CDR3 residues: CASRERQGWDTDTQYF. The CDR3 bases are TGTGCCAGCAGGGAAAGACAGGGATGGGACACAGATACGCAGTATTTT.